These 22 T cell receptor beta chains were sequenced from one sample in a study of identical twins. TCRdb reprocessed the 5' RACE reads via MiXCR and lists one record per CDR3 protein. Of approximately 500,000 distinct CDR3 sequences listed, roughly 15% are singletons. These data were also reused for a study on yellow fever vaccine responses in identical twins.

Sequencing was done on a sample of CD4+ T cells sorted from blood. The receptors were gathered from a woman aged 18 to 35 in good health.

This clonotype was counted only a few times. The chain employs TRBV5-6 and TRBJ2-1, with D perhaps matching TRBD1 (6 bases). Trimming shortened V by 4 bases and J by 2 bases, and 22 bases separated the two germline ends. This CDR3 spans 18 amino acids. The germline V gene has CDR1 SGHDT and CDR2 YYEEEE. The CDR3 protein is CASSPQLTGLLAYNEQFF. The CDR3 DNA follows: TGTGCCAGCAGCCCTCAACTTACAGGGCTATTGGCCTACAATGAGCAGTTCTTC.

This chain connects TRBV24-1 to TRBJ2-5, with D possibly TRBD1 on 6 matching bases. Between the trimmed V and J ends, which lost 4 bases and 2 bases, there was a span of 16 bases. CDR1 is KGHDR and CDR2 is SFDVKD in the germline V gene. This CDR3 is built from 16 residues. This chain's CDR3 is CATSDPGAAFQETQYF. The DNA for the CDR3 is TGTGCCACCAGTGACCCAGGGGCGGCTTTTCAAGAGACCCAGTACTTC.

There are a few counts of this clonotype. The DNA for the CDR3 is TGCGCCAGCGTCCCCGGGGAGGGGATAACTGAAGCTTTCTTT. Protein product: CASVPGEGITEAFF. The chain has TRBV5-1 and TRBJ1-1, with D perhaps TRBD1 (5 bases). This CDR3 spans 14 amino acids. CDR1 and CDR2 (germline): SGHRS, YFSETQ. With 7 bases removed from V and 5 bases from J, the gap between germline ends came to 18 bases.

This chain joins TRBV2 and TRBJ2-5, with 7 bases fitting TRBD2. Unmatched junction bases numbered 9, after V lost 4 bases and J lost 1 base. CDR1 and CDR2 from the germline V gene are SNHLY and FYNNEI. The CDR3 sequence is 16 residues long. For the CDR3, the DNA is TGTGCCAGCAGTGGACTAGCTAGCGGCCGCCAAGAGACCCAGTACTTC. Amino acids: CASSGLASGRQETQYF.

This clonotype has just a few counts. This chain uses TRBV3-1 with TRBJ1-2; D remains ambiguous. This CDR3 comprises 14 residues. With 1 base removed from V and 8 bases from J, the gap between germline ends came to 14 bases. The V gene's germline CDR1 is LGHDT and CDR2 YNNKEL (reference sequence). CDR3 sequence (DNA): TGTGCCAGCAGCCAAGGCACCGTTATGGGGGGCTACACCTTC. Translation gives CASSQGTVMGGYTF.

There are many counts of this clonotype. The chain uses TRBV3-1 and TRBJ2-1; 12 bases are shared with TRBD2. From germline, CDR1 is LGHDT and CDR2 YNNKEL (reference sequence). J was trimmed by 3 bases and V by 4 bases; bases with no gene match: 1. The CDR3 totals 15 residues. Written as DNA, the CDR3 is TGTGCCAGCAGCCCGACTAGCGGGAGCTACAATGAGCAGTTCTTC. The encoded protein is CASSPTSGSYNEQFF.

CDR3 sequence (DNA): TGTGCCACCAGCACCGGACCGAGCATTAAGCCGAACACTGAAGCTTTCTTT. Amino acid sequence: CATSTGPSIKPNTEAFF. The chain links TRBV15 to TRBJ1-1, with D hard to call. The length of the CDR3 is 17 residues. The V end lost 4 bases, the J end lost 1 base, and 19 bases lay between the germline ends. Germline V gene sequence: CDR1 LNHNV, CDR2 YYDKDF (reference sequence).

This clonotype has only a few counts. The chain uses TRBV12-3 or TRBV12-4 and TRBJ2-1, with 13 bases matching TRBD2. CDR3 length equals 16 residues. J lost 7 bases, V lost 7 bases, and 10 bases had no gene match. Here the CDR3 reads CASTPWTSGSGNEQFF. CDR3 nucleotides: TGTGCCAGCACTCCATGGACTAGCGGGAGCGGAAATGAGCAGTTCTTC.

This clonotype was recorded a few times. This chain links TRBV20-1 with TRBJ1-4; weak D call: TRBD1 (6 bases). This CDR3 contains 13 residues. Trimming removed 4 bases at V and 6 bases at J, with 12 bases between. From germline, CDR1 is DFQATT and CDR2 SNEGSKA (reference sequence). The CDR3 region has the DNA TGCAGTGCTACAACAGGGATGCATGAAAAACTGTTTTTT. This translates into CSATTGMHEKLFF.

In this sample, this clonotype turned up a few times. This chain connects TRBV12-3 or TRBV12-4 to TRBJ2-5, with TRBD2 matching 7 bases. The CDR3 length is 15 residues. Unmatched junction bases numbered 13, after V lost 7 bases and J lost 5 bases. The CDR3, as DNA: TGTGCCAGCAATCCAAGCGGGAAAGGTTTGGAGACCCAGTACTTC. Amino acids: CASNPSGKGLETQYF.

The CDR3 reads CSAPTTGNYGYTF. CDR3 coding DNA: TGCAGTGCCCCAACGACAGGGAACTATGGCTACACCTTC. This rearrangement joins TRBV20-1 to TRBJ1-2; 7 bases match TRBD1. The trim removed 6 bases at V and 2 bases at J, leaving 6 bases unmatched. There are 13 residues in the CDR3. From germline, CDR1 is DFQATT and CDR2 SNEGSKA (reference sequence).

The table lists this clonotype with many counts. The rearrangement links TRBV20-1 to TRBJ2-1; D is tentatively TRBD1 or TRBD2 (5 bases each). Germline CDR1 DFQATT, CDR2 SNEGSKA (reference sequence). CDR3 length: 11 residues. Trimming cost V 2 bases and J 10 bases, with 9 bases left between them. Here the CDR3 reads CSARSWGEQFF. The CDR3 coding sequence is TGCAGTGCTAGAAGCTGGGGGGAGCAGTTCTTC.

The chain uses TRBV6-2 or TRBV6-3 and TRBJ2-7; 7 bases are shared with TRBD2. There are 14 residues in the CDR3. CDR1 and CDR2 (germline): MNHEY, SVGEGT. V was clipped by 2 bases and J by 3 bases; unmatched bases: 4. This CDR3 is CASSYREGRYEQYF. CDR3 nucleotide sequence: TGTGCCAGCAGTTACAGGGAGGGTCGCTACGAGCAGTACTTC.

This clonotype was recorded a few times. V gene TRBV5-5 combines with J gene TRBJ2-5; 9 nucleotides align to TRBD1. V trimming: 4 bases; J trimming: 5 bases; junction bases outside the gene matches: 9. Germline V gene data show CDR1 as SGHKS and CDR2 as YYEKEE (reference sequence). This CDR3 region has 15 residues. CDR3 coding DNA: TGTGCCAGCAGCGAAGGGACAGGGAATTTGGAGACCCAGTACTTC. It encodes CASSEGTGNLETQYF. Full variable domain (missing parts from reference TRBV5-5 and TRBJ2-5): DAGVTQSPTHLIKTRGQQVTLRCSPISGHKSVSWYQQVLGQGPQFIFQYYEKEERGRGNFPDRFSARQFPNYSSELNVNALLLGDSALYLCASSEGTGNLETQYFGPGTRLLVL.

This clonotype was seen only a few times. The CDR3 protein is CASSLWSNQPQHF. For the CDR3, the DNA is TGTGCCAGCAGCTTATGGAGCAATCAGCCCCAGCATTTT. This chain joins TRBV7-9 and TRBJ1-5, with D hard to call. V was clipped by 2 bases and J by 1 base, with 3 bases between them. Germline lookup yields CDR1 SEHNR and CDR2 FQNEAQ (reference sequence). The length of the CDR3 is 13 residues.

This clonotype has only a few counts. The CDR3 here is CASSQGQRVADTQYF. CDR3 sequence (DNA): TGCGCCAGCAGCCAAGGACAGCGGGTAGCAGATACGCAGTATTTT. The chain links TRBV4-1 to TRBJ2-3, with D possibly matching TRBD2 (6 bases). Trimming removed 1 base from V and 4 bases from J, with 12 bases in between. Germline assignment: CDR1 MGHRA and CDR2 YSYEKL. The CDR3 extends over 15 amino acids.

The CDR3 coding sequence is TGCAGCGTTGAAAGGGCGGGTGGGGGAATACCTTACAATGAGCAGTTCTTC. It codes for CSVERAGGGIPYNEQFF. The chain couples TRBV29-1 to TRBJ2-1; D is perhaps TRBD1 or TRBD2 (5 bases each). The ends were cut back, 2 bases at V and 4 bases at J, with 21 bases in the middle. CDR1 is SQVTM and CDR2 is ANQGSEA in the germline V gene. The CDR3 is 17 residues long.

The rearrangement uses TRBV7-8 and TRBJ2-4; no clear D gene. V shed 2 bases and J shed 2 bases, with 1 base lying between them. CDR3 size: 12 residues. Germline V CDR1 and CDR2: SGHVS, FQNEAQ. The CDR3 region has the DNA TGTGCCAGCAGCTTATCCAAAAACATTCAGTACTTC. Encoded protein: CASSLSKNIQYF.

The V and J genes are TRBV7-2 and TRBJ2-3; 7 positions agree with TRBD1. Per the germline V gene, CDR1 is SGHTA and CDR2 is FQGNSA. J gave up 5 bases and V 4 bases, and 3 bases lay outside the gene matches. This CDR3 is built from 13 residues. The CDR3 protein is CASSSPGGDTQYF. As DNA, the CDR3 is TGTGCCAGCAGCTCACCAGGGGGAGATACGCAGTATTTT.

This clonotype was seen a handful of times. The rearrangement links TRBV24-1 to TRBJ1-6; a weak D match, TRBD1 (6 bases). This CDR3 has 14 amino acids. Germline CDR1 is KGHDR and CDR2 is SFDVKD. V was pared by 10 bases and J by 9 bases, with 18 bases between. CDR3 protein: CATSPRGTASPLHF. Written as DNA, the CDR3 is TGTGCCACTTCCCCCAGGGGTACGGCTTCACCCCTCCACTTT.

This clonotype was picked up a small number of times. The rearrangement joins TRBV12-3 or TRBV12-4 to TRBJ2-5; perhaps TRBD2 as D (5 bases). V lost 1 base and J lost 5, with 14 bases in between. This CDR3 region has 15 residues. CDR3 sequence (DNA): TGTGCCAGCAGTTTAGTCATCCGCCGGAGGGAGACCCAGTACTTC. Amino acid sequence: CASSLVIRRRETQYF.

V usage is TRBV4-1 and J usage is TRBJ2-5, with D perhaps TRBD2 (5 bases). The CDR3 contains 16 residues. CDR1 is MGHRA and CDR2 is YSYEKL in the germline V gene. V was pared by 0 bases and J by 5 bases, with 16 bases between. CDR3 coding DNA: TGCGCCAGCAGCCAAGATTCGCCGGGGAGCAGGGAGACCCAGTACTTC. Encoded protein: CASSQDSPGSRETQYF.